One sample yielded the 22 T cell receptor beta chains listed below, sequenced in a study of blood T cell repertoires in COVID-19. The assay was immunoSEQ multiplex PCR, and TCRdb's table has in-frame clones only and misses some. The repertoire holds fewer than 300,000 clones, with over 65% as singletons. Input material: peripheral blood. These receptors were obtained from a woman older than 75 with acute or convalescent COVID-19.

As for this clone: Other DNA sequences in this specimen translate into the identical CDR3. The V gene is TRBV5-1, the J gene TRBJ1-5, with D possibly matching TRBD1 (5 bases). The CDR3 covers 15 residues. From germline, CDR1 is SGHRS and CDR2 YFSETQ. Trimming stripped 0 bases from V and 4 bases from J, with 11 bases between. In DNA form, the CDR3 reads TGCGCCAGCAGCTTGGCTGCAGGGTTGAATCAGCCCCAGCATTTT. Residues: CASSLAAGLNQPQHF.

The gene calls are TRBV18 and TRBJ1-1, with 11 bases aligning to TRBD1. The ends lost 3 bases at V and 0 bases at J; junction bases unmatched: 3. This CDR3 is 16 amino acids long. Germline V gene sequence: CDR1 KGHSH, CDR2 LQKENI. The CDR3: CASSPGTGGMNTEAFF. CDR3 nucleotides: TGTGCCAGCTCACCCGGGACAGGGGGGATGAACACTGAAGCTTTCTTT.

This clone has only a few counts. The V call is TRBV3-1 (or the pseudogene TRBV3-2), the J call TRBJ1-1; 7 bases align to TRBD1. The germline gives CDR1 LGHDT, CDR2 YNNKEL (reference sequence). V trimming: 6 bases; J trimming: 6 bases; junction bases outside the gene matches: 4. The CDR3 length is 12 residues. CDR3 sequence (DNA): TGTGCCAGCAGTAGCAGGGGGTCTGAAGCTTTCTTT. This codes for CASSSRGSEAFF.

As DNA, the CDR3 is TGTGCCACCAGCATGGGGACAAGTCAGCCCCAGCATTTT. It is translated as CATSMGTSQPQHF. This chain connects TRBV24-1 to TRBJ1-5; D is possibly TRBD1 (6 bases). The CDR3 has 13 residues. V lost 7 bases and J lost 6, with 12 bases in between. Germline V gene lookup returns CDR1 KGHDR and CDR2 SFDVKD.

The chain employs TRBV12-3 or TRBV12-4 and TRBJ2-5, with D perhaps TRBD1 (5 bases). The CDR3 consists of 13 residues. V lost 7 bases and J lost 3, with 12 bases in between. CDR3 amino acids: CASTAGIKETQYF. The CDR3 bases are TGTGCCAGCACGGCAGGGATTAAAGAGACCCAGTACTTC.

The chain joins TRBV4-1 to TRBJ1-2, with 7 bases aligning to TRBD1. The CDR3 spans 17 residues. The germline V gene has CDR1 MGHRA and CDR2 YSYEKL. Germline trimming cut 5 bases from V and 7 bases from J; bases unmatched to any gene: 19. CDR3 bases: TGCGCCAGCAGCAAAGCCCCCTCCGTCAGGGGGGAGTTTGGCTACACCTTC. It codes for CASSKAPSVRGEFGYTF.

The gene calls are TRBV7-9 and TRBJ1-4, with 7 bases that match TRBD1. Germline V gene lookup returns CDR1 SEHNR and CDR2 FQNEAQ (reference sequence). CDR3 length: 15 residues. V gave up 4 bases and J gave up 8 bases; unmatched junction bases: 10. Here the CDR3 reads CASSSQDHRGEKLFF. The CDR3 coding sequence is TGTGCCAGCAGCTCTCAGGACCACAGGGGAGAAAAACTGTTTTTT.

J is TRBJ2-1 and V is TRBV14; possibly TRBD2 for D (6 bases). CDR1 is SGHDN, CDR2 FVKESK, per germline. Deletions cut 0 bases from V and 2 bases from J, with 11 bases between. There are 16 residues in the CDR3. CDR3: CASSQEWGRTYNEQFF. Written as DNA, the CDR3 is TGTGCCAGCAGCCAAGAATGGGGGAGGACCTACAATGAGCAGTTCTTC.

This clone has only one observation. This chain links TRBV9 with TRBJ2-2; TRBD2 aligns across 12 bases. Trimming took 2 bases from V and 4 from J; bases not matched to a gene: 9. Germline assignment: CDR1 SGDLS and CDR2 YYNGEE. The CDR3 spans 18 residues. This CDR3 is CASSVSTSGSLGTGELFF. For the CDR3, the DNA is TGTGCCAGCAGCGTCTCGACTAGCGGGAGTCTCGGCACCGGGGAGCTGTTTTTT.

V usage is TRBV14 and J usage is TRBJ1-2, with D unclear. The CDR3 totals 15 residues. Germline V gene lookup returns CDR1 SGHDN and CDR2 FVKESK. V gave up 0 bases and J gave up 4 bases, with 12 bases separating them. CDR3 sequence: CASSQDPGAVYGYTF. CDR3 DNA: TGTGCCAGCAGCCAAGATCCGGGAGCCGTCTATGGCTACACCTTC.

This sequence joins TRBV3-1 (or the pseudogene TRBV3-2) and TRBJ1-5; D call uncertain. CDR1 LGHDT and CDR2 YNNKEL come from the germline V gene (reference sequence). CDR3 length: 14 amino acids. V lost 4 bases and J lost 5, with 12 bases in between. CDR3 in amino acids: CASSRRGGDQPQHF. The CDR3 DNA reads as TGTGCCAGCAGCCGGCGGGGTGGGGATCAGCCCCAGCATTTT.

The V call is TRBV5-6, the J call TRBJ2-7; D remains ambiguous. CDR3 length equals 11 residues. From germline, CDR1 is SGHDT and CDR2 YYEEEE. V lost 1 base and J lost 7, with 6 bases in between. The CDR3 nucleotides read TGTGCCAGCAGCTTGAGAGGTGAGCAGTACTTC. Residues: CASSLRGEQYF. The whole variable domain, remainder taken from reference TRBV5-6 and TRBJ2-7, is DAGVTQSPTHLIKTRGQQVTLRCSPKSGHDTVSWYQQALGQGPQFIFQYYEEEERQRGNFPDRFSGHQFPNYSSELNVNALLLGDSALYLCASSLRGEQYFGPGTRLTVT.

There are a few counts of this clone. This rearrangement joins TRBV2 to TRBJ2-7; maybe TRBD1 (5 bases). CDR1 and CDR2 (germline): SNHLY, FYNNEI. The CDR3 spans 14 residues. Trimming removed 7 bases from V and 4 bases from J, with 17 bases in between. The CDR3 region has the DNA TGTGCCAGCATTCGTCAGGGATTCGAATACGAGCAGTACTTC. Its translation is CASIRQGFEYEQYF.

This clone was seen a few times. This chain links TRBV9 with TRBJ1-2; TRBD1 is a possible D gene (6 bases). Germline V gene lookup returns CDR1 SGDLS and CDR2 YYNGEE. This CDR3 is 14 amino acids long. V lost 3 bases and J 4 bases, leaving 13 bases between the germline ends. The CDR3 reads CASSADQGFYGYTF. CDR3 bases: TGTGCCAGCAGCGCAGATCAGGGGTTCTATGGCTACACCTTC. Drawing the rest from reference TRBV9 and TRBJ1-2, the complete variable domain is DSGVTQTPKHLITATGQRVTLRCSPRSGDLSVYWYQQSLDQGLQFLIQYYNGEERAKGNILERFSAQQFPDLHSELNLSSLELGDSALYFCASSADQGFYGYTFGSGTRLTVV.

The chain links TRBV9 to TRBJ2-5; TRBD1 aligns across 7 bases. CDR3 length equals 16 residues. Germline loops: CDR1 SGDLS, CDR2 YYNGEE. V dropped 2 bases and J dropped 1; count of bases not matched to a gene: 8. As DNA, the CDR3 is TGTGCCAGCAGCGTTGTGGGACAGACGTTCCAAGAGACCCAGTACTTC. Its protein product is CASSVVGQTFQETQYF.

This chain links TRBV6-1 with TRBJ2-5; 12 bases map to TRBD2. CDR3 length: 17 residues. Per the germline V gene, CDR1 is MNHNS and CDR2 is SASEGT. Losses at the gene ends were 2 bases for V and 5 bases for J; bases not matched to a gene: 9. The CDR3 DNA reads as TGTGCCAGCAGTGAATCTGCGGCTAGCGGGAGGGGGGAGACCCAGTACTTC. Translated, it gives CASSESAASGRGETQYF.

The J gene is TRBJ2-7, the V gene TRBV6-4; possible D gene TRBD2, 6 bases. The CDR3 contains 14 residues. The germline V gene encodes CDR1 MRHNA and CDR2 SNTAGT. V gave up 8 bases and J gave up 2 bases, with 16 bases separating them. This chain's CDR3 is CASRPPLATYEQYF. The CDR3 coding sequence is TGTGCCAGCCGTCCTCCACTAGCAACCTACGAGCAGTACTTC.

The chain employs TRBV18 and TRBJ2-7; 7 bases map to TRBD2. With 3 bases clipped from V and 3 bases from J, the junction kept 8 bases outside the gene matches. Germline V gene data show CDR1 as KGHSH and CDR2 as LQKENI. The CDR3 is made up of 15 amino acids. CDR3 DNA sequence: TGTGCCAGCTCACCTGGACTAGTTGGAAACTACGAGCAGTACTTC. Amino acids: CASSPGLVGNYEQYF.

The V and J genes are TRBV11-2 and TRBJ2-3, with TRBD2 identical over 8 bases. Per the germline V gene, CDR1 is SGHAT and CDR2 is FQNNGV. There are 15 residues in the CDR3. Trimming removed 2 bases from V and 7 bases from J; junction bases left unmatched: 8. The CDR3: CASSLPGGPVNTQYF. CDR3 nucleotide sequence: TGTGCCAGCAGCTTACCGGGGGGGCCGGTAAATACGCAGTATTTT.

A word on this clone: A much larger clone lies a single base off, so this may be a read error. The genes are TRBV5-4 and TRBJ2-7; D perhaps matches TRBD1 (6 bases). CDR1 SGHNT and CDR2 YYREEE come from the germline V gene (reference sequence). The V end lost 2 bases, the J end lost 4 bases, and 7 bases lay between the germline ends. This CDR3 spans 12 amino acids. CDR3 amino acids: CASSFQGYEQYF. CDR3 DNA sequence: TGTGCCAGCAGCTTCCAGGGGTACGAGCAGTACTTC.

DNA of the CDR3: TGTGCCAGCAGCCCCGTATCCGGGGGGGGGCTAGCCACTGAAGCTTTCTTT. Protein: CASSPVSGGGLATEAFF. The chain combines TRBV5-4 with TRBJ1-1, with D possibly being TRBD1 (6 bases). V shed 4 bases and J shed 4 bases, with 23 bases lying between them. Per germline, CDR1 SGHNT and CDR2 YYREEE (reference sequence). The CDR3 runs to 17 residues.

This clone was detected only once. The CDR3: CASTRTSGSYEQYF. The CDR3 coding sequence is TGTGCCAGCACCAGGACTAGCGGGAGCTACGAGCAGTACTTC. The chain combines TRBV6-6 with TRBJ2-7; 13 positions agree with TRBD2. The V gene's germline CDR1 is MNHNY and CDR2 SVGAGI (reference sequence). There are 14 residues in the CDR3. The V and J ends lost 7 bases and 3 bases, in that order; junction bases with no gene match: 3.